This is a list of T cell receptor beta chains from one sample in a study of low-dose radiotherapy and immunotherapy resistance in tumors. TCRdb analysed the reads with MiXCR anew, one entry per CDR3 protein. Of some 100,000 distinct CDR3 sequences listed, roughly 20% are singletons. Sequenced material: PBMCs, taken after low-dose radiotherapy plus immunotherapy. The receptors here all came from a male donor with prostate cancer. CDR3s include the opening cysteine and the closing phenylalanine or tryptophan. A D gene is named only where the DNA matches it firmly. Not all rows give a size; the values are once, few, many and, for expanded clones, a class.

TRBD2,15,TRBV4-1,TRBJ2-3,many,CASSGTGGGADTQYF,TGCGCCAGCAGCGGAACGGGGGGAGGAGCAGATACGCAGTATTTT
.,13,TRBV29-1,TRBJ2-7,.,CSASSIGPGEQYF,TGCAGCGCCTCCAGTATAGGGCCGGGAGAGCAGTACTTC
TRBD2,17,TRBV20-1,TRBJ2-1,many,CSALTSGGPISYNEQFF,TGCAGTGCGCTAACTAGCGGGGGGCCGATCTCCTACAATGAGCAGTTCTTC
.,15,TRBV9,TRBJ2-2,many,CASSPRPLGTGELFF,TGTGCCAGCAGCCCCCGACCCCTGGGTACCGGGGAGCTGTTTTTT
.,15,TRBV7-8,TRBJ2-5,many,CASSISGGVWETQYF,TGTGCCAGCAGCATTAGTGGCGGGGTCTGGGAGACCCAGTACTTC
TRBD2,14,TRBV24-1,TRBJ2-7,many,CATTPEGLAVEQYF,TGTGCCACCACTCCTGAGGGACTAGCAGTCGAGCAGTACTTC
TRBD2,15,TRBV10-3,TRBJ2-3,many,CAISVTSGGTDTQYF,TGTGCCATCAGTGTAACTAGCGGGGGGACAGATACGCAGTATTTT
TRBD2,14,TRBV3-1,TRBJ2-2,.,CASTAGGLTGELFF,TGTGCCAGCACCGCGGGGGGGCTTACCGGGGAGCTGTTTTTT
TRBD2,16,TRBV27,TRBJ2-2,many,CASSIIAGANTGELFF,TGTGCCAGCAGTATTATAGCGGGGGCGAACACCGGGGAGCTGTTTTTT
.,15,TRBV7-9,TRBJ1-4,many,CASSLRGGGNEKLFF,TGTGCCAGCAGCTTACGAGGTGGGGGTAATGAAAAACTGTTTTTT
.,13,TRBV5-1,TRBJ1-5,.,CASATYSNQPQHF,TGCGCCAGCGCGACTTATAGCAATCAGCCCCAGCATTTT
TRBD1,13,TRBV7-2,TRBJ2-5,many,CASSPGTEETQYF,TGTGCCAGCAGCCCCGGGACAGAAGAGACCCAGTACTTC
.,14,TRBV20-1,TRBJ2-1,many,CSARARGVYNEQFF,TGCAGTGCTAGAGCCCGGGGAGTTTACAATGAGCAGTTCTTC
.,16,TRBV19,TRBJ2-7,.,CDSSRDGTQTSDEQYF,TGTGACAGTAGTAGAGACGGGACCCAGACGTCCGACGAGCAGTACTTC
.,13,TRBV29-1,TRBJ1-1,many,CSVAGKMNTEAFF,TGCAGCGTTGCGGGAAAGATGAACACTGAAGCTTTCTTT
.,12,TRBV2,TRBJ2-5,many,CASSEIVGGQYF,TGTGCCAGCAGTGAAATTGTTGGGGGCCAGTACTTC
.,15,TRBV2,TRBJ1-6,medium-sized,CASSSTEHSNSPLHF,TGTGCCAGCAGTTCGACGGAACACTCTAATTCACCCCTCCACTTT
TRBD2,15,TRBV3-1,TRBJ2-1,many,CASSHIRGGIHEQFF,TGTGCCAGCAGCCATATTCGGGGAGGGATCCATGAGCAGTTCTTC
.,14,TRBV3-1,TRBJ1-1,many,CASSQEGGRVEAFF,TGTGCCAGCAGCCAAGAGGGGGGGAGAGTAGAAGCTTTCTTT
.,13,TRBV10-3,TRBJ2-7,many,CAISESDIYEQYF,TGTGCCATCAGTGAGTCGGATATCTACGAGCAGTACTTC
.,11,TRBV13,TRBJ2-7,many,CASSLGLRRLF,TGTGCCAGCAGCTTAGGGCTTAGAAGGTTGTTC
.,15,TRBV5-1,TRBJ2-1,.,CASRGADGPYNEQFF,TGCGCCAGCAGGGGGGCGGATGGGCCCTACAATGAGCAGTTCTTC
TRBD1,15,TRBV19,TRBJ2-7,.,CASSLGQVFSYEQYF,TGTGCCAGTAGCCTGGGACAGGTCTTTTCCTACGAGCAGTACTTC
.,15,TRBV7-9,TRBJ2-7,many,CASSSRTDSSYEQYF,TGTGCCAGCAGCTCTAGGACGGATAGCTCCTACGAGCAGTACTTC
TRBD2,13,TRBV5-1,TRBJ2-1,many,CASTTSVGNEQFF,TGCGCCAGCACGACTAGCGTTGGCAATGAGCAGTTCTTC
TRBD2,14,TRBV2,TRBJ2-5,.,CASSLGRAEETQYF,TGTGCCAGCAGTCTGGGGAGGGCAGAAGAGACCCAGTACTTC
TRBD2,17,TRBV7-6,TRBJ2-5,.,CASSPPAVSGEEETQYF,TGTGCCAGCAGCCCCCCCGCGGTGAGCGGGGAGGAAGAGACCCAGTACTTC
.,12,TRBV18,TRBJ2-1,.,CASSPMNNEQFF,TGTGCCAGCTCACCTATGAACAATGAGCAGTTCTTC
.,14,TRBV5-1,TRBJ2-7,many,CASSGPGPTYEQYF,TGCGCCAGCTCTGGTCCGGGTCCGACCTACGAGCAGTACTTC
TRBD2,17,TRBV7-2,TRBJ2-5,.,CASSLGVAGGSKETQYF,TGTGCCAGCAGCTTAGGAGTAGCGGGGGGATCAAAAGAGACCCAGTACTTC
TRBD1,15,TRBV28,TRBJ1-6,.,CASSQGDRVYSPLHF,TGTGCCAGCAGTCAAGGGGACAGGGTTTACTCACCCCTCCACTTT
TRBD2,13,TRBV6-5,TRBJ2-7,many,CASRERGPYEQYF,TGTGCCAGCAGAGAGCGGGGACCCTACGAGCAGTACTTC
TRBD1,17,TRBV13,TRBJ2-3,many,CASSLGLRQGSTDTQYF,TGTGCCAGCAGCTTAGGCCTGAGACAGGGAAGCACAGATACGCAGTATTTT
.,13,TRBV12-3/TRBV12-4,TRBJ1-1,many,CASSSMQGTEAFF,TGTGCCAGCAGCTCAATGCAGGGGACTGAAGCTTTCTTT
TRBD1,15,TRBV7-9,TRBJ2-7,.,CASSSKDRVTYEQYF,TGTGCCAGCAGCTCCAAGGACAGGGTGACCTACGAGCAGTACTTC
.,14,TRBV9,TRBJ2-7,many,CASSRSGQSYEQYF,TGTGCCAGCAGCCGTTCGGGCCAGTCCTACGAGCAGTACTTC
.,11,TRBV19,TRBJ1-5,many,CGCGDNQPQHF,TGCGGGTGTGGGGATAATCAGCCCCAGCATTTT
TRBD2,14,TRBV20-1,TRBJ2-1,many,CSATPTIAGAGGFF,TGCAGTGCTACGCCGACCATAGCGGGGGCGGGGGGGTTCTTC
.,15,TRBV7-8,TRBJ1-5,few,CASSAGTASNQPQHF,TGTGCCAGCAGCGCCGGGACCGCTAGCAATCAGCCCCAGCATTTT
TRBD1,18,TRBV5-1,TRBJ2-7,.,CASSLSPTGTGGVYEQYF,TGCGCCAGCAGCTTGTCCCCCACTGGGACAGGCGGGGTCTACGAGCAGTACTTC
.,15,TRBV20-1,TRBJ2-1,.,CSARDPGDSNNEQFF,TGCAGTGCTAGAGATCCCGGGGACTCGAACAATGAGCAGTTCTTC
TRBD1,17,TRBV18,TRBJ1-5,.,CASSQTGTDLKGQPQHF,TGTGCCAGCTCACAAACCGGGACAGACCTTAAAGGGCAGCCCCAGCATTTT
.,12,TRBV6-2/TRBV6-3,TRBJ2-1,medium-sized,CASSYPGTEQFF,TGTGCCAGCAGTTATCCCGGGACGGAGCAGTTCTTC
.,13,TRBV29-1,TRBJ2-3,.,CSVELENTDTQYF,TGCAGCGTTGAATTGGAAAACACAGATACGCAGTATTTT
TRBD1,15,TRBV12-3/TRBV12-4,TRBJ2-6,once,CASSYQGAGANVLTF,TGTGCCAGCAGTTACCAGGGGGCTGGGGCCAACGTCCTGACTTTC
.,16,TRBV12-3/TRBV12-4,TRBJ2-3,many,CASSSIGTTSTDTQYF,TGTGCCAGCAGTTCCATCGGGACGACATCCACAGATACGCAGTATTTT
.,12,TRBV20-1,TRBJ2-2,many,CSASPTTGELFF,TGCAGTGCTAGTCCGACAACCGGGGAGCTGTTTTTT
.,15,TRBV10-1,TRBJ1-5,many,CASRDPGDSNQPQHF,TGCGCCAGTCGGGACCCGGGGGATAGCAATCAGCCCCAGCATTTT
.,15,TRBV5-4,TRBJ2-5,many,CASSLKSSLGETQYF,TGTGCCAGCAGCTTGAAGAGTAGCTTGGGAGAGACCCAGTACTTC
TRBD1,15,TRBV20-1,TRBJ1-5,many,CSASIGGGADQPQHF,TGCAGTGCTAGCATCGGAGGGGGCGCGGATCAGCCCCAGCATTTT
.,13,TRBV10-3,TRBJ2-1,many,CAISVGQYNEQFF,TGTGCCATCAGTGTCGGACAGTACAATGAGCAGTTCTTC
TRBD1,18,TRBV4-2,TRBJ1-4,many,CASSQGDRDEWGNEKLFF,TGTGCCAGCAGCCAAGGGGACAGGGACGAATGGGGAAATGAAAAACTGTTTTTT
.,12,TRBV11-2,TRBJ2-7,many,CASSSNINEQYF,TGTGCCAGCAGCTCCAACATAAACGAGCAGTACTTC
.,14,TRBV28,TRBJ1-3,.,CASRNGGSGNTIYF,TGTGCCAGCAGAAACGGGGGCTCTGGAAACACCATATATTTT
.,15,TRBV6-5,TRBJ2-2,.,CASRKRSIGIGELFF,TGTGCCAGCAGGAAACGATCGATAGGGATCGGGGAGCTGTTTTTT
.,16,TRBV4-3,TRBJ2-7,.,CASSQAADSLSYEQYF,TGCGCCAGCAGCCAAGCCGCGGACAGTCTCTCCTACGAGCAGTACTTC
.,18,TRBV7-6,TRBJ1-5,once,CASSIGVPGIRNNQPQHF,TGTGCCAGCAGCATAGGGGTGCCAGGGATAAGGAACAATCAGCCCCAGCATTTT